The rows below give T cell receptor beta chains drawn from one sample of a study of OX40 agonist ivuxolimab in advanced cancers. Using immunoSEQ multiplex PCR, the repertoire was profiled, and TCRdb retains in-frame clones only, with some absent. Of about 57,000 clones detected, 83% appear once; the ten largest clones hold 2.5% to 3.5%. The sequencing used CD4+ or CD8+ T cells sorted from blood, collected in a trial of the OX40 agonist ivuxolimab. The receptor source for this set is an adult with an advanced solid tumor such as melanoma, head and neck, liver or kidney cancer. Each CDR3 is given with its conserved first and last residue. A D gene is named only where the DNA matches it firmly. Rows give clone size only sometimes, using once, few, many, or a class for an expanded clone.

TRBJ2-3	TRBD2	TRBV7-9	-	TGTGCCAGCAGAATAGACGGGAGGGCCGGTAGAGGCACAGATACGCAGTATTTT	CASRIDGRAGRGTDTQYF
TRBJ1-5	-	TRBV30	-	TGTGCCTGGAGTCTCGGTTATAGCAATCAGCCCCAGCATTTT	CAWSLGYSNQPQHF
TRBJ2-3	-	TRBV11-2	-	TGTGCCAGCAGCTTAGTACGGGAGCAGTATTTT	CASSLVREQYF
TRBJ2-5	-	TRBV7-2	-	TGTGCCAGCAGCCGCGCAGGGCCTGGGCAAGAGACCCAGTACTTC	CASSRAGPGQETQYF
TRBJ2-7	-	TRBV6-5	-	TGTGCCAGCAGCCGTACCGATTACGAGCAGTACTTC	CASSRTDYEQYF
TRBJ1-2	-	TRBV20-1	-	TGCAGTGGCGATCGGGGGCGAGGCTACACCTTC	CSGDRGRGYTF
TRBJ1-1	-	TRBV21-1	medium-sized	TGTGCCAGCAGCAAGGACAGCCTAAACACTGAAGCTTTCTTT	CASSKDSLNTEAFF
TRBJ2-3	-	TRBV5-1	few	TGCGCCAGCAGCTTGATTCGAGGGGGAGCGGGAACGGCAGATACGCAGTATTTT	CASSLIRGGAGTADTQYF
TRBJ1-3	-	TRBV30	-	TGTGCCTGGAGTGTACGAGGAAACACCATATATTTT	CAWSVRGNTIYF
TRBJ1-1	-	TRBV7-9	-	TGTGCCAGCAGCTCGTTTGGTGGGAACACTGAAGCTTTCTTT	CASSSFGGNTEAFF
TRBJ1-4	-	TRBV6-1	once	TGTGCCAGCAGTACGGACAACCGGCGATTTTTT	CASSTDNRRFF
TRBJ2-7	-	TRBV5-1	-	TGCGCCAGCAGCCGCCGAAGTCGCACCGAGCGGAACTCCTACGAGCAGTACTTC	CASSRRSRTERNSYEQYF
TRBJ2-1	TRBD1	TRBV11-3	-	TGTGCCAGCAGCATGACCGGGACAGGTAGCAATGAGCAGTTCTTC	CASSMTGTGSNEQFF
TRBJ1-2	TRBD1	TRBV18	-	TGTGCCAGCTCACCAAGAACGGGACAGGGGGCGGATGGCTACACCTTC	CASSPRTGQGADGYTF
TRBJ2-2	-	TRBV6-4	-	TGTGCCAGCAGTGCAGAGGGGTGGACCGGGGAGCTGTTTTTT	CASSAEGWTGELFF
TRBJ2-7	-	TRBV21-1	-	TGTGCCAGCAGTACCGAAAGAGTGGGGTTGAGGACCTACGAGCAGTACTTC	CASSTERVGLRTYEQYF
TRBJ1-5	-	TRBV11-2	-	TGTGCCAGCAGCTTAGATCTAAGGGGGGGTCAGCCCCAGCATTTT	CASSLDLRGGQPQHF
TRBJ2-3	-	TRBV5-5	-	TGTGCCAGCAGCTTGGTGACAGGTGCAACAGATACGCAGTATTTT	CASSLVTGATDTQYF
TRBJ2-1	-	TRBV7-8	-	TGTGCCAGCAGCCGGAGGGGGGGGAACTCCTACAATGAGCAGTTCTTC	CASSRRGGNSYNEQFF
TRBJ1-2	-	TRBV28	-	TGTGCCAGCAGCTCACAGAGCTTCTATGGCTACACCTTC	CASSSQSFYGYTF
TRBJ2-7	TRBD1	TRBV5-4	-	TGTGCCAGCAGCTTGGCCCCGGGACAGAACTCCTACGAGCAGTACTTC	CASSLAPGQNSYEQYF
TRBJ2-7	TRBD2	TRBV5-1	-	TGCGCCAGCAGCCCAAGTGGGAGGGACGCCGAGCAGTACTTC	CASSPSGRDAEQYF
TRBJ2-2	-	TRBV27	-	TGTGCCAGCAGTTTATCGGGCCGGGTAAACACCGGGGAGCTGTTTTTT	CASSLSGRVNTGELFF
TRBJ2-1	-	TRBV25-1	-	TGTGCCAGCAGTGAGAACAATGAGCAGTTCTTC	CASSENNEQFF
TRBJ1-1	TRBD1	TRBV10-2	-	TGCGCCAGCAGTGAGCCTGACAGGGGGCGAACTGAAGCTTTCTTT	CASSEPDRGRTEAFF
TRBJ1-2	-	TRBV28	-	TGTGCCAGCAGTTTAAGGGGGTTTGGTGGCTACACCTTC	CASSLRGFGGYTF
TRBJ2-1	TRBD1	TRBV5-8	-	TGTGCCAGCAGCTTGGTGACAGGGGGTCATGAGCAGTTCTTC	CASSLVTGGHEQFF
TRBJ2-2	TRBD2	TRBV7-2	-	TGTGCCAGCAGCCCAACCGGGACTAGCGGGAGAGGGGTCGGGGAGCTGTTTTTT	CASSPTGTSGRGVGELFF
TRBJ1-3	-	TRBV6-5	once	TGTGCCAGCAGAGGCAGGGGTTTATTTGGAAACACCATATATTTT	CASRGRGLFGNTIYF
TRBJ1-1	TRBD1	TRBV19	-	TGTGCCAGTAGTAACCGACGGACAGGGCCCACTGAAGCTTTCTTT	CASSNRRTGPTEAFF
TRBJ2-3	-	TRBV5-4	-	TGTGCCAGCAGCTTAGGGGGAAGCACAGATACGCAGTATTTT	CASSLGGSTDTQYF
TRBJ1-5	-	TRBV6-1	-	TGTGCCACCCGACAATATAGCAATCAGCCCCAGCATTTT	CATRQYSNQPQHF
TRBJ2-7	-	TRBV15	-	TGTGCCACCAGCAGAGATCAGAAGAGCCGCCGCTACGAGCAGTACTTC	CATSRDQKSRRYEQYF
TRBJ2-1	TRBD2	TRBV5-6	few	TGTGCCAGCAGCGCCCTAACTAGCGGGAGTGATGAGCAGTTCTTC	CASSALTSGSDEQFF